Below are 11 T cell receptor beta chains sequenced from a single sample in a study of blood T cell repertoires in COVID-19. Profiled with immunoSEQ multiplex PCR; TCRdb holds only in-frame clones, not every one. The data contain 300,000 to 350,000 clones, 75% to 90% of them singletons. The sequencing sample was made of peripheral blood. The receptor source for this set is a woman aged 45-65 years with COVID-19, enrolled during active disease.

The rearrangement uses TRBV7-2 and TRBJ2-2, with 9 bases fitting TRBD1. The CDR3 is made up of 15 amino acids. Germline trimming cut 3 bases from V and 5 bases from J; bases unmatched to any gene: 4. Germline loops: CDR1 SGHTA, CDR2 FQGNSA. CDR3 DNA: TGTGCCAGCAGCTTCCGGGACAGGGAGACCGGGGAGCTGTTTTTT. This sequence encodes CASSFRDRETGELFF.

This clone was picked up a small number of times. V usage is TRBV11-3 and J usage is TRBJ1-1; the D is unclear. Germline V gene data show CDR1 as SGHNT and CDR2 as YENEEA. The CDR3 is made up of 15 amino acids. V was clipped by 1 base and J by 1 base, with 10 bases between them. The CDR3 region is CASSLGNYRNTEAFF. CDR3 DNA sequence: TGTGCCAGCAGCTTAGGCAATTACAGGAACACTGAAGCTTTCTTT.

This chain connects TRBV19 to TRBJ2-7, with 7 bases lining up with TRBD2. This CDR3 spans 16 amino acids. The germline gives CDR1 LNHDA, CDR2 SQIVND (reference sequence). Trimming took 0 bases from V and 3 from J; bases not matched to a gene: 8. DNA of the CDR3: TGTGCCAGTAGTATAGAATTCGTGGGAGGGGTCTACGAGCAGTACTTC. Protein product: CASSIEFVGGVYEQYF. The full variable domain, with the rest looked up from reference TRBV19 and TRBJ2-7, is DGGITQSPKYLFRKEGQNVTLSCEQNLNHDAMYWYRQDPGQGLRLIYYSQIVNDFQKGDIAEGYSVSREKKESFPLTVTSAQKNPTAFYLCASSIEFVGGVYEQYFGPGTRLTVT.

V gene TRBV19 combines with J gene TRBJ1-5; 10 bases match TRBD1. The CDR3 extends over 16 amino acids. V shed 3 bases, J shed 2 bases, and the junction held 4 bases outside the gene matches. Germline assignment: CDR1 LNHDA and CDR2 SQIVND (reference sequence). The DNA of the CDR3 is TGTGCCAGTAGTATTTATGGGACAGGGGGCAATCAGCCCCAGCATTTT. This translates into CASSIYGTGGNQPQHF.

This chain connects TRBV6-5 to TRBJ1-5; TRBD1 is a possible D gene (6 bases). This CDR3 region has 14 residues. The V gene's germline CDR1 is MNHEY and CDR2 SVGAGI. Between the trimmed V and J ends, which lost 7 bases and 0 bases, there was a span of 10 bases. CDR3 amino acids: CASTGGYSNQPQHF. Written as DNA, the CDR3 is TGTGCCAGCACGGGGGGCTATAGCAATCAGCCCCAGCATTTT.

The rearrangement links TRBV24-1 to TRBJ2-2; D is unclear. The CDR3 runs to 15 residues. V lost 3 bases, J lost 6 bases, and 13 bases lay in between. Germline CDR1 is KGHDR and CDR2 is SFDVKD. This CDR3 reads CATSDPRVGAGELFF. CDR3 in DNA: TGTGCCACCAGTGATCCCCGTGTAGGAGCCGGGGAGCTGTTTTTT.

The chain couples TRBV24-1 to TRBJ2-2; D remains ambiguous. V was clipped by 1 base and J by 1 base, with 9 bases between them. Germline assignment: CDR1 KGHDR and CDR2 SFDVKD. CDR3 length: 16 amino acids. The CDR3 reads CATSDFAAGNTGELFF. DNA of the CDR3: TGTGCCACCAGTGATTTCGCCGCAGGGAACACCGGGGAGCTGTTTTTT.

As for this clone: Other DNA sequences in this specimen translate into the identical CDR3. The chain couples TRBV19 to TRBJ1-5, with unresolved D. The CDR3 loop spans 14 amino acids. Germline CDR1 is LNHDA and CDR2 is SQIVND (reference sequence). With 1 base removed from V and 2 bases from J, the gap between germline ends came to 6 bases. This chain's CDR3 is CASSIVGGNQPQHF. The CDR3 region has the DNA TGTGCCAGTAGTATAGTGGGAGGCAATCAGCCCCAGCATTTT.

The chain employs TRBV19 and TRBJ1-2, with D unresolved. The CDR3 covers 13 residues. Trimming took off 7 bases at V and 4 bases at J, with 13 bases between the two ends. CDR1 and CDR2 from the germline V gene are LNHDA and SQIVND (reference sequence). The CDR3 region is CASTPAVVYGYTF. The CDR3 DNA follows: TGTGCCAGTACCCCAGCGGTCGTCTATGGCTACACCTTC.

The chain couples TRBV27 to TRBJ2-1; 8 bases fit TRBD2. Germline V lookup: CDR1 MNHEY, CDR2 SMNVEV (reference sequence). V dropped 5 bases and J dropped 8; count of bases not matched to a gene: 11. The CDR3 is 15 residues long. CDR3 nucleotide sequence: TGTGCCAGCAGTATAGCGGGAACCTACGGCGATGAGCAGTTCTTC. Amino acids: CASSIAGTYGDEQFF.

J is TRBJ2-3 and V is TRBV12-5; D unclear. The CDR3 contains 14 residues. Trimming took 1 base from V and 4 from J, leaving 9 bases between them. Germline lookup yields CDR1 LGHNT and CDR2 FRNRAP. The CDR3 DNA is TGTGCTAGTGGTTTGGGTACAGATGCAGATACGCAGTATTTT. Its protein product is CASGLGTDADTQYF. Variable domain in full (rest from reference TRBV12-5 and TRBJ2-3): DARVTQTPRHKVTEMGQEVTMRCQPILGHNTVFWYRQTMMQGLELLAYFRNRAPLDDSGMPKDRFSAEMPDATLATLKIQPSEPRDSAVYFCASGLGTDADTQYFGPGTRLTVL.